A selection of T cell receptor beta chains follows, all from one sample in a study of post-analysis software for immune sequencing data. TCRdb re-called the PCR reads with MiXCR, one entry per CDR3 protein. Of roughly 600,000 distinct CDR3 sequences detected, roughly 46% appear once; the ten largest clones hold 1.5% to 2%. The specimen was blood. These receptor sequences come from a girl aged 5-17 years with multiple sclerosis. CDR3s include the opening cysteine and the closing phenylalanine or tryptophan. D genes are given only for firm matches. Rows may omit the clone size; those that give it use once, few, many or a size class.

>TRBJ2-7|few|TRBD2|TRBV4-1
CASSQDWASGSEQYF
TGCGCCAGCAGCCAAGACTGGGCTAGCGGGAGCGAGCAGTACTTC
>TRBJ1-2|NA|NA|TRBV7-9
CASSSSSRAVGNGYTF
TGTGCCAGCAGCTCGAGTTCTCGGGCAGTAGGGAATGGCTACACCTTC
>TRBJ1-1|NA|NA|TRBV12-3/TRBV12-4
CASRGRDRHTEAFF
TGTGCCAGCAGGGGCCGGGACCGCCACACTGAAGCTTTCTTT
>TRBJ2-3|NA|NA|TRBV5-1
CASSLGRGRIDTQYF
TGCGCCAGCAGCTTGGGCAGGGGTCGAATAGATACGCAGTATTTT
>TRBJ1-4|NA|NA|TRBV12-3/TRBV12-4
CASSELTAATNEKLFF
TGTGCCAGCAGTGAATTGACAGCTGCAACTAATGAAAAACTGTTTTTT
>TRBJ1-5|few|TRBD1|TRBV5-5
CASSLLRGANQPQHF
TGTGCCAGCAGCCTACTCAGGGGGGCCAATCAGCCCCAGCATTTT
>TRBJ1-1|few|NA|TRBV29-1
CSVESTEAFF
TGCAGCGTTGAGAGCACTGAAGCTTTCTTT
>TRBJ2-1|many|NA|TRBV20-1
CSARLGESEQFF
TGCAGTGCCCGATTGGGGGAAAGTGAGCAGTTCTTC
>TRBJ2-4|NA|TRBD2|TRBV20-1
CSALTSGEMRNIQYF
TGCAGTGCGCTGACCAGCGGGGAGATGCGAAACATTCAGTACTTC
>TRBJ1-5|NA|TRBD1|TRBV29-1
CSAGQGANQPQHF
TGCAGCGCAGGACAGGGGGCGAATCAGCCCCAGCATTTT
>TRBJ2-3|once|NA|TRBV7-2
CASSHSVGGRTDTQYF
TGTGCCAGCAGCCACTCCGTGGGGGGGCGAACAGATACGCAGTATTTT
>TRBJ1-2|few|NA|TRBV12-3/TRBV12-4
CASIGTPGDHGYTF
TGTGCCAGCATCGGGACCCCTGGGGATCATGGCTACACCTTC
>TRBJ1-2|NA|NA|TRBV12-3/TRBV12-4
CASSRDTLGYGYTF
TGTGCCAGCAGTCGGGACACCCTTGGCTATGGCTACACCTTC
>TRBJ2-3|NA|TRBD1|TRBV15
CATSRDIQGVSTDTQYF
TGTGCCACCAGCAGGGACATACAGGGGGTTAGCACAGATACGCAGTATTTT
>TRBJ2-3|NA|TRBD2|TRBV10-3
CAIRAGLAVTDTQYF
TGTGCCATCAGAGCAGGACTAGCGGTCACAGATACGCAGTATTTT
>TRBJ1-1|NA|NA|TRBV7-8
CASSLAAGRTEAFF
TGTGCCAGCAGCTTAGCTGCGGGAAGGACTGAAGCTTTCTTT
>TRBJ1-5|few|NA|TRBV12-3/TRBV12-4
CASSLGMGGTLSNQPQHF
TGTGCCAGCAGTTTAGGAATGGGTGGAACACTTAGCAATCAGCCCCAGCATTTT
>TRBJ2-7|NA|TRBD1|TRBV12-3/TRBV12-4
CASSPPPDRGPPYYYEQYF
TGTGCCAGCAGTCCCCCCCCGGACAGGGGTCCCCCATACTACTACGAGCAGTACTTC
>TRBJ1-2|NA|NA|TRBV3-1
CASSQDGQYGYTF
TGTGCCAGCAGCCAGGACGGACAGTATGGCTACACCTTC
>TRBJ2-7|few|NA|TRBV12-3/TRBV12-4
CASSYHQGSRYEQYF
TGTGCCAGCAGTTACCATCAGGGTTCACGCTACGAGCAGTACTTC
>TRBJ2-5|NA|TRBD1|TRBV20-1
CSASDRGLQETQYF
TGCAGTGCTTCGGACAGGGGACTTCAAGAGACCCAGTACTTC